This is a list of T cell receptor beta chains from one sample in a study of blood T cell repertoires in COVID-19. Profiling relied on immunoSEQ multiplex PCR, and the TCRdb table lists in-frame clones only, not all of them. The data hold roughly 400,000 clones, with 89% observed a single time. Sequencing used PBMCs or T cells enriched from blood (not recorded which). The receptors derive from a woman aged 30 to 39 who had recovered from COVID-19. Each CDR3 is given with its conserved first and last residue. The D gene is left open where the match is weak. Size is stated for part of the rows, as once, few or many counts, or as a class when the clone is expanded.

J gene,D gene,V gene,CDR3 length,clone size,CDR3 DNA,CDR3 protein
TRBJ2-2,TRBD1,TRBV7-2,15,NA,TGTGCCAGCAGCCAGGACAGGGGGCGGAACGGGGAGCTGTTTTTT,CASSQDRGRNGELFF
TRBJ2-3,NA,TRBV7-9,16,NA,TGTGCCAGCAGCTTCCGTAGTTATACTAGCACAGATACGCAGTATTTT,CASSFRSYTSTDTQYF
TRBJ1-2,NA,TRBV7-9,16,once,TGTGCCAGCAGCCAACCCACTGGGCAGAATCGGTATGGCTACACCTTC,CASSQPTGQNRYGYTF
TRBJ2-3,TRBD2,TRBV9,17,NA,TGTGCCAGCAGCGTAATGGAAGGTAGCGGGGCGACGGATACGCAGTATTTT,CASSVMEGSGATDTQYF
TRBJ1-1,TRBD1,TRBV27,14,NA,TGTGCCAGCAGTCCCTCAGGGGGCAACACTGAAGCTTTCTTT,CASSPSGGNTEAFF
TRBJ2-1,NA,TRBV24-1,12,NA,TGTGCCACCATGAGCTCCTACAATGAGCAGTTCTTC,CATMSSYNEQFF
TRBJ1-1,NA,TRBV4-2,13,NA,TGTGCCAGCAGCCAGCTGGGGGGCACTGAAGCTTTCTTT,CASSQLGGTEAFF
TRBJ1-3,TRBD1,TRBV30,15,NA,TGTGCCTGGACCCCCGACAGGGTGACTGGAAACACCATATATTTT,CAWTPDRVTGNTIYF
TRBJ1-2,TRBD1,TRBV24-1,13,NA,TGTGCCACCAGCCGGGACAGGGTTACTGGCTACACCTTC,CATSRDRVTGYTF
TRBJ2-1,NA,TRBV7-2,13,NA,TGTGCCAGCAGCTTCCCTAGCAGACTAACTCAGTTCTTC,CASSFPSRLTQFF
TRBJ2-1,TRBD2,TRBV5-6,15,NA,TGTGCCAGCAGCTCCCCACTAGCGGGGGCCGATGAGCAGTTCTTC,CASSSPLAGADEQFF
TRBJ2-1,NA,TRBV10-2,13,once,TGCGCCAGCAGTCCGGGACAAAAAGATGAGCAGTTCTTC,CASSPGQKDEQFF
TRBJ1-4,NA,TRBV30,16,NA,TGTGCCTGGAGTGTGGCCGTAAGTCGGGCTAATGAAAAACTGTTTTTT,CAWSVAVSRANEKLFF
TRBJ1-5,NA,TRBV12-5,12,once,TGTGCTAGTGGTCCGTCAGGGCAGCCCCAGCATTTT,CASGPSGQPQHF
TRBJ2-7,NA,TRBV7-8,15,NA,TGTGCCAGCAGCTTTTCAAGAGGGCTCGCCTACGAGCAGTACTTC,CASSFSRGLAYEQYF
TRBJ2-7,NA,TRBV5-6,12,NA,TGTGCCAGCAGCAAACTAAGCTACGAGCAGTACTTC,CASSKLSYEQYF
TRBJ1-2,TRBD1,TRBV7-3,13,NA,TGTGCCCGGCCCTACAGGGGGCGCCGGGGCTACACCTTC,CARPYRGRRGYTF